This T cell receptor (beta chain) stems from a study of T cells after yellow fever vaccination. Overall study: Preparing low-cell-number fractions relied on SMART-Seq v4 Ultra Low Input. Study results and limitations: Post-booster repertoires contained most primary-vaccination clones again (96% CD4, around 88% CD8).

Production of TCR cDNA was by 5'RACE template switching, which also added a universal primer site and UMIs. Using its own MiXCR run on the 5' RACE reads, TCRdb lists one record per CDR3 protein. This table holds 200,000 to 300,000 distinct CDR3 sequences, approximately 3.8% found once. The germline V and J ends were trimmed by 3 bases and 0 bases, with 11 bases remaining between them. The CDR3 runs 15 residues. The germline V gene encodes CDR1 SGHTA and CDR2 FQGNSA. This clonotype was seen many times. Its target is not known. This clonotype was obtained from a man aged 18-30 years who received the YFV17D yellow fever vaccine. Sequenced material: PBMCs, taken 15 days after the yellow fever booster vaccination. This chain uses TRBV7-2 with TRBJ1-1; D is possibly TRBD1 (5 bases). DNA of the CDR3: TGTGCCAGCAGCTTTGGGGGGGTGATGAACACTGAAGCTTTCTTT. Protein sequence: CASSFGGVMNTEAFF.